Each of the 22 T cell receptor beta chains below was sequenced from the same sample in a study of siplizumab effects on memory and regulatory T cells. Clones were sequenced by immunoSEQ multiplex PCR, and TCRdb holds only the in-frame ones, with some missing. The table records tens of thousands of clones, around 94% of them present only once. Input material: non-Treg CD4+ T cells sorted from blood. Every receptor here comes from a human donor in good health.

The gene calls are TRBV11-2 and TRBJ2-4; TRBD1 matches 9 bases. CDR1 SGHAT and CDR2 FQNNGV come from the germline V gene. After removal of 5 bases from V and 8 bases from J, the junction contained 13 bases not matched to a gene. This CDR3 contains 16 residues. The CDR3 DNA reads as TGTGCCAGCAGCACAGGTTGGACAGGGGAGAGGGACATTCAGTACTTC. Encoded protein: CASSTGWTGERDIQYF.

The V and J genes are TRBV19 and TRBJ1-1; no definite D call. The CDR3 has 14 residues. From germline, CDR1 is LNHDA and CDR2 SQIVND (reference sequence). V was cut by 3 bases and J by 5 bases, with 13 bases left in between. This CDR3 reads CASSMGPTSTEAFF. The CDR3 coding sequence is TGTGCCAGTAGTATGGGCCCGACGTCGACTGAAGCTTTCTTT.

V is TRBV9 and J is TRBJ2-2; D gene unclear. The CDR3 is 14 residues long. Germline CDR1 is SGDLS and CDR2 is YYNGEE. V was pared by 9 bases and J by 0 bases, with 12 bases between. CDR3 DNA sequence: TGTGCCACCTACGACCCTTCGAACACCGGGGAGCTGTTTTTT. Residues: CATYDPSNTGELFF.

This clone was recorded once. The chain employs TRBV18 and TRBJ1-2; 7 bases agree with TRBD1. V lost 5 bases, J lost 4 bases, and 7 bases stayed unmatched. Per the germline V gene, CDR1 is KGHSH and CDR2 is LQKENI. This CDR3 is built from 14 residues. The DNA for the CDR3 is TGTGCCAGCTCAGCGACAGGGCTGTTCTATGGCTACACCTTC. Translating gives CASSATGLFYGYTF.

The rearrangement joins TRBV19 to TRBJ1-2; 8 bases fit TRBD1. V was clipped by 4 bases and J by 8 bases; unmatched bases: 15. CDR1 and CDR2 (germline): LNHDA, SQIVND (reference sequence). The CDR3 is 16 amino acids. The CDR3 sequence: CASSTTPPGQVGGYTF. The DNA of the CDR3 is TGTGCCAGTAGTACCACACCGCCGGGACAGGTGGGAGGCTACACCTTC.

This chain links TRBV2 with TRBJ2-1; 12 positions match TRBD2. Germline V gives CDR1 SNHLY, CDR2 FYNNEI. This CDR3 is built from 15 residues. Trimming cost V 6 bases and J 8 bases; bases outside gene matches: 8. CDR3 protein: CASRAPSGGVYEQFF. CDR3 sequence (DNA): TGTGCCAGCAGAGCCCCTAGCGGGGGGGTCTATGAGCAGTTCTTC.

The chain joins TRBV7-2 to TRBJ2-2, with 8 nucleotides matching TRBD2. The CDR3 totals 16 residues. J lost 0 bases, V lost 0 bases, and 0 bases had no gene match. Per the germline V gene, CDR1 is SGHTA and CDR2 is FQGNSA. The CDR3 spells CASSLASGTNTGELFF. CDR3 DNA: TGTGCCAGCAGCTTAGCTAGCGGGACGAACACCGGGGAGCTGTTTTTT.

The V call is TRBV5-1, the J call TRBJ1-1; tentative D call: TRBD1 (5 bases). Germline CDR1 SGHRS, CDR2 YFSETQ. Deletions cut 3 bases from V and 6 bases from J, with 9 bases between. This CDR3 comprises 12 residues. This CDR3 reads CASSWRGSEAFF. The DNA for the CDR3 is TGCGCCAGCAGCTGGAGGGGCTCTGAAGCTTTCTTT.

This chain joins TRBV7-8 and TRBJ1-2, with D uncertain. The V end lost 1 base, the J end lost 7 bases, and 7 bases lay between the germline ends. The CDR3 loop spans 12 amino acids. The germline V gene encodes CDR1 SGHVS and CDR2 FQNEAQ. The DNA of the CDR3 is TGTGCCAGCAGCTTAGGCGCGGTTGGCTACACCTTC. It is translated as CASSLGAVGYTF.

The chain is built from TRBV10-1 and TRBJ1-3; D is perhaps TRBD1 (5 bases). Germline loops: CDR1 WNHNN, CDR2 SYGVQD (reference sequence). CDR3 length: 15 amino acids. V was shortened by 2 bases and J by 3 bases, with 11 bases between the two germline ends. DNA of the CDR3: TGCGCCAGCAGTGAGGCGGGCAGGGATGGAAACACCATATATTTT. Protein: CASSEAGRDGNTIYF.

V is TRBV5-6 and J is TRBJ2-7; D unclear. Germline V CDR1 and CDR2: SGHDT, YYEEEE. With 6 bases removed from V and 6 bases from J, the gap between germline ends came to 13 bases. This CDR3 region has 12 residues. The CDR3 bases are TGTGCCAGCAAACCGCCAAGTGGCGAGCAGTACTTC. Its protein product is CASKPPSGEQYF.

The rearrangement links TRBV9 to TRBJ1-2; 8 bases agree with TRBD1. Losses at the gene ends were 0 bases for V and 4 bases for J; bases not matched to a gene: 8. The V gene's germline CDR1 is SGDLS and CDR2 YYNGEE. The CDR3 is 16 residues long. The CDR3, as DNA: TGTGCCAGCAGCGTAGCAGGACAGGGCGATCTCTATGGCTACACCTTC. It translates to CASSVAGQGDLYGYTF.

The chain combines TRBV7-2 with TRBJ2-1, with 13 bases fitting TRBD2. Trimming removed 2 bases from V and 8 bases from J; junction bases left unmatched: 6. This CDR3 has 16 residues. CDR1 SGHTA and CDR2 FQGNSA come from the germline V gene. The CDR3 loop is CASSLTGTSGNHEQFF. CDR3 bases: TGTGCCAGCAGCTTAACCGGGACTAGCGGGAACCATGAGCAGTTCTTC. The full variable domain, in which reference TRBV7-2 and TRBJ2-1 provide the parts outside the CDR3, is GAGVSQSPSNKVTEKGKDVELRCDPISGHTALYWYRQSLGQGLEFLIYFQGNSAPDKSGLPSDRFSAERTGGSVSTLTIQRTQQEDSAVYLCASSLTGTSGNHEQFFGPGTRLTVL.

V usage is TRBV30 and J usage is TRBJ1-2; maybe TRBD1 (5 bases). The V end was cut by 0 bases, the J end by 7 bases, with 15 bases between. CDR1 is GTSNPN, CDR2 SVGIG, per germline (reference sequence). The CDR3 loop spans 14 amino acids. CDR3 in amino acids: CAWSVGTGTGGYTF. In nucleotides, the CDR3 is TGTGCCTGGAGTGTCGGGACTGGGACGGGTGGCTACACCTTC.

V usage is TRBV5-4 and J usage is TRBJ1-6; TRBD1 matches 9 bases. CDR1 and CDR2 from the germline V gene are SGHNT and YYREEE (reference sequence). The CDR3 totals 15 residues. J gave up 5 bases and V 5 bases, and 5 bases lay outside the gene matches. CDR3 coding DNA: TGTGCCAGCAGGGATCGGGACAGGGATAATTCACCCCTCCACTTT. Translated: CASRDRDRDNSPLHF.

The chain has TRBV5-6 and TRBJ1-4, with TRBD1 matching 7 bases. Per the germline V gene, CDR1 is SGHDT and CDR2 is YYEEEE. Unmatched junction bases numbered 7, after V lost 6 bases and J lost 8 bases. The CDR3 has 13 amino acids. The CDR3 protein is CASKGALGEKLFF. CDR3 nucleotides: TGTGCCAGCAAGGGGGCCCTCGGAGAAAAACTGTTTTTT.

CDR3 sequence reads: CASSELVLAGGPDEQFF. The CDR3 DNA sequence: TGTGCCAGCAGTGAGCTGGTACTAGCGGGAGGGCCCGATGAGCAGTTCTTC. The rearrangement uses TRBV2 and TRBJ2-1; 13 bases are a match to TRBD2. Germline assignment: CDR1 SNHLY and CDR2 FYNNEI. The CDR3 is 17 residues long. J gave up 8 bases and V 3 bases, and 10 bases lay outside the gene matches.

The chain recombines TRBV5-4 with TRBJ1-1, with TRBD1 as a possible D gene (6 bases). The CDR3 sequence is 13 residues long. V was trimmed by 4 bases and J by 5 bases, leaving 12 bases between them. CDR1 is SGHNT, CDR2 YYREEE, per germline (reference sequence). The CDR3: CASSPSQGTEAFF. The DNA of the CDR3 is TGTGCCAGCAGCCCGTCCCAGGGGACTGAAGCTTTCTTT.

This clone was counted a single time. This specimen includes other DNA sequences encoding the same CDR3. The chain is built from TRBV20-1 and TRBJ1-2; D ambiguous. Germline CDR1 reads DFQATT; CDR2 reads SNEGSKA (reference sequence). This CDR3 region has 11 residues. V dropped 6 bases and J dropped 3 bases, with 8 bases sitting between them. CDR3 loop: CSASRDYGYTF. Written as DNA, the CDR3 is TGCAGTGCAAGCCGGGACTATGGCTACACCTTC.

CDR3: CASSQRTSGRDLPGANVLTF. CDR3 DNA sequence: TGCGCCAGCAGTCAACGGACTAGCGGGAGGGATTTGCCTGGGGCCAACGTCCTGACTTTC. This chain connects TRBV23-1 to TRBJ2-6; 15 nucleotides line up with TRBD2. TRBV23-1 is filed as an ORF, its function uncertain. V was pared by 2 bases and J by 2 bases, with 7 bases of the junction left unmatched. The CDR3 runs 20 residues.

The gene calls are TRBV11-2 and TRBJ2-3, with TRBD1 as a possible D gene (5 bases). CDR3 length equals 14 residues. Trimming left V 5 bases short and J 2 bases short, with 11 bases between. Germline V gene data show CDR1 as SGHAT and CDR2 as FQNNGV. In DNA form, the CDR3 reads TGTGCCAGCAGCCCGGCAGGGATCACAGATACGCAGTATTTT. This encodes CASSPAGITDTQYF. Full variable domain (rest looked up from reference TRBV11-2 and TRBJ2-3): EAGVAQSPRYKIIEKRQSVAFWCNPISGHATLYWYQQILGQGPKLLIQFQNNGVVDDSQLPKDRFSAERLKGVDSTLKIQPAKLEDSAVYLCASSPAGITDTQYFGPGTRLTVL.

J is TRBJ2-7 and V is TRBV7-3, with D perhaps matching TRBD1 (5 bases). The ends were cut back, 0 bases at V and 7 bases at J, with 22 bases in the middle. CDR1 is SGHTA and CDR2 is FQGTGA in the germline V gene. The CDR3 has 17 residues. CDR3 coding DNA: TGTGCCAGCAGCTTAACTCCGAACGACAGACCAACTTGTGAGCAGTACTTC. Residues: CASSLTPNDRPTCEQYF.